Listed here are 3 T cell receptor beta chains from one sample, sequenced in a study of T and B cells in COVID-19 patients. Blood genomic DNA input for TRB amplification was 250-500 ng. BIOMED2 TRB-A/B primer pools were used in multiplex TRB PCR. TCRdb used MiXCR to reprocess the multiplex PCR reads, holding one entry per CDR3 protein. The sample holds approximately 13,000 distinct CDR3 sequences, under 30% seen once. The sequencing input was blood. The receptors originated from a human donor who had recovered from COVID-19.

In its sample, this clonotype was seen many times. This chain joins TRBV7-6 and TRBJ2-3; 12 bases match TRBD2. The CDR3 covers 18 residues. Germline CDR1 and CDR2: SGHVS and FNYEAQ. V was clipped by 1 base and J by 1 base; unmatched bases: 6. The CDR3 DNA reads TGTGCCAGCAGCTTAGAGCTAGCGGGAGGGTCCGGCACAGATACGCAGTATTTT. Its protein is CASSLELAGGSGTDTQYF.

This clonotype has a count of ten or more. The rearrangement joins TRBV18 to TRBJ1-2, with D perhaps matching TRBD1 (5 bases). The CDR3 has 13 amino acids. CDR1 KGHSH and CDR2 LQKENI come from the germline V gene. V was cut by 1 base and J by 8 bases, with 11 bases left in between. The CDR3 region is CASSPQGTGGYTF. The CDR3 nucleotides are TGTGCCAGCTCACCACAGGGGACGGGGGGCTACACCTTC.

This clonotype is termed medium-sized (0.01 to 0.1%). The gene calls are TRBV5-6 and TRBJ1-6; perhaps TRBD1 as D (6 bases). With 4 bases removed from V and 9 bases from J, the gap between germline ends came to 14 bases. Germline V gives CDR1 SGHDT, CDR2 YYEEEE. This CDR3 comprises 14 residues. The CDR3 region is CASSGGHPGSPLHF. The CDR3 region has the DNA TGTGCCAGCAGCGGGGGACATCCCGGTTCACCCCTCCACTTT.